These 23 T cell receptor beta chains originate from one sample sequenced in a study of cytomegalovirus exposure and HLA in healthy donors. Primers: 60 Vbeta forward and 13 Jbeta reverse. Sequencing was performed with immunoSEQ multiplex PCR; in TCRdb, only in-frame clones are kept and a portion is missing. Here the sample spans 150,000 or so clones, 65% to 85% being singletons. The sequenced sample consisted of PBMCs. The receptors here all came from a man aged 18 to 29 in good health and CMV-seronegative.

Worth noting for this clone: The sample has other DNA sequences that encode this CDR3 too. CDR3 loop: CASSSTYRGLDGELFF. DNA for the CDR3: TGTGCCAGCAGTTCAACATACAGGGGGCTTGACGGGGAGCTGTTTTTT. The chain has TRBV6-5 and TRBJ2-2, with 9 bases identical to TRBD1. Germline CDR1 and CDR2: MNHEY and SVGAGI. CDR3 length equals 16 residues. Trimming cost V 4 bases and J 7 bases; bases outside gene matches: 10.

The chain's CDR3 is CASSRTSSNTGELFF. In DNA form, the CDR3 reads TGTGCCAGCAGCCGGACTAGCTCGAACACCGGGGAGCTGTTTTTT. The chain couples TRBV4-2 to TRBJ2-2; 8 positions agree with TRBD2. The CDR3 sequence is 15 residues long. The germline V gene has CDR1 LGHNA and CDR2 YNFKEQ. The V and J ends lost 4 bases and 0 bases, in that order; junction bases with no gene match: 1.

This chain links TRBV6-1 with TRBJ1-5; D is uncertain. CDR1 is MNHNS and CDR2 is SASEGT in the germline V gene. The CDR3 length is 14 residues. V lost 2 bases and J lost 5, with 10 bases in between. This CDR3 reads CASSELRRDQPQHF. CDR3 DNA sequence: TGTGCCAGCAGTGAACTCAGGAGGGATCAGCCCCAGCATTTT.

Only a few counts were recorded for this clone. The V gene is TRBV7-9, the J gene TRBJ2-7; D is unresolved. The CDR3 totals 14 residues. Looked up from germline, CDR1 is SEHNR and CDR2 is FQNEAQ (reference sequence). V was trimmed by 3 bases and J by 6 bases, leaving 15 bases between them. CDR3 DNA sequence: TGTGCCAGCAGCTTTGGGCCCATCTTGGGCGAGCAGTACTTC. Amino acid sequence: CASSFGPILGEQYF.

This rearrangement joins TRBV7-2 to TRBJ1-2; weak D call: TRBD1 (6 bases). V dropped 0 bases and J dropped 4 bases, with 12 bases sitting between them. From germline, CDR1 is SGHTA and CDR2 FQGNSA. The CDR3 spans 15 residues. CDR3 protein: CASSLAPDSIYGYTF. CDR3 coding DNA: TGTGCCAGCAGCTTAGCTCCGGACAGCATCTATGGCTACACCTTC.

Written as DNA, the CDR3 is TGTGCCAGCAAAGCGTACCTAAGCTCCTACGAGCAGTACTTC. This encodes CASKAYLSSYEQYF. The chain is built from TRBV6-1 and TRBJ2-5; D not resolved. The assigned J gene may be wrong: the sequence end matches TRBJ2-7 better. The length of the CDR3 is 14 residues. Germline V gives CDR1 MNHNS, CDR2 SASEGT.

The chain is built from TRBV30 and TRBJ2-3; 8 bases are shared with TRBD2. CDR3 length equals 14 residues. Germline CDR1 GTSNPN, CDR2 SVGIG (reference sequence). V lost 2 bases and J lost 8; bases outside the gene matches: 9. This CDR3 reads CAWSLRGVIRTQYF. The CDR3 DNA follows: TGTGCCTGGAGTTTGCGGGGGGTGATACGTACGCAGTATTTT.

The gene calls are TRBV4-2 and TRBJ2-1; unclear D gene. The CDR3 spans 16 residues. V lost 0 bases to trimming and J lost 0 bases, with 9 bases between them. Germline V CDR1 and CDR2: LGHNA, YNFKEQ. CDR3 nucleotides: TGTGCCAGCAGCCAAGACTGGGCAGACTCCTACAATGAGCAGTTCTTC. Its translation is CASSQDWADSYNEQFF.

The CDR3 region is CASSPIKSHQPQHF. Written as DNA, the CDR3 is TGTGCCAGCTCACCAATTAAATCTCATCAGCCCCAGCATTTT. The rearrangement joins TRBV18 to TRBJ1-5; D remains ambiguous. V lost 2 bases and J lost 5, with 10 bases in between. The CDR3 has 14 residues. The germline gives CDR1 KGHSH, CDR2 LQKENI.

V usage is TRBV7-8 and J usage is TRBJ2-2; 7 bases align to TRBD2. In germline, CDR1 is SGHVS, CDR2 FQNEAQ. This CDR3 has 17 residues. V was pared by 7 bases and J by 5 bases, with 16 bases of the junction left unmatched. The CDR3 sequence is CASNRQRGSVRTGELFF. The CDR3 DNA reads TGTGCCAGCAACCGTCAGCGGGGATCGGTTCGGACCGGGGAGCTGTTTTTT.

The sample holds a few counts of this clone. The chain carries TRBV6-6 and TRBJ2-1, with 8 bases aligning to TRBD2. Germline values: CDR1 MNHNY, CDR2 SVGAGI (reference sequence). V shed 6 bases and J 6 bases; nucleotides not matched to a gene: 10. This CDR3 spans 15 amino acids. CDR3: CASSPIAGWGNEQFF. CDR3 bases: TGTGCCAGCAGCCCCATAGCGGGGTGGGGCAATGAGCAGTTCTTC.

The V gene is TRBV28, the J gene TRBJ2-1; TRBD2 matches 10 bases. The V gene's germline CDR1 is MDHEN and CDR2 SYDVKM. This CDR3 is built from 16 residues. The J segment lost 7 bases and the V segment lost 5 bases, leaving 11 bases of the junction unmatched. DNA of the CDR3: TGTGCCAGCAGTACTGTAGCGGGGGGCTTAATAAATGAGCAGTTCTTC. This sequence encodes CASSTVAGGLINEQFF.

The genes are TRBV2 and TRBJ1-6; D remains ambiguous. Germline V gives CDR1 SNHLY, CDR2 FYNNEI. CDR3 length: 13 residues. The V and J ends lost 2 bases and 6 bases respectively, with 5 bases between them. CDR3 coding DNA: TGTGCCAGCAGTGAACAGATTAATTCACCCCTCCACTTT. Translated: CASSEQINSPLHF.

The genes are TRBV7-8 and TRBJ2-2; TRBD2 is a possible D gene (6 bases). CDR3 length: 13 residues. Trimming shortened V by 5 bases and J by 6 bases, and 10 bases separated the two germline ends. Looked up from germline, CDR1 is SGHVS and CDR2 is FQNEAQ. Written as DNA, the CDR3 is TGTGCCAGCAGCCGCAGGGAGGCCGGGGAGCTGTTTTTT. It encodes CASSRREAGELFF.

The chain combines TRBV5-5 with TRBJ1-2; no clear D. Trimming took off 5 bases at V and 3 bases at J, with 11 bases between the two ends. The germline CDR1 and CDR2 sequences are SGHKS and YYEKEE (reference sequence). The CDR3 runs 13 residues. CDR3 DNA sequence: TGTGCCAGCAGTTCCGACTCATACTATGGCTACACCTTC. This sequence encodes CASSSDSYYGYTF.

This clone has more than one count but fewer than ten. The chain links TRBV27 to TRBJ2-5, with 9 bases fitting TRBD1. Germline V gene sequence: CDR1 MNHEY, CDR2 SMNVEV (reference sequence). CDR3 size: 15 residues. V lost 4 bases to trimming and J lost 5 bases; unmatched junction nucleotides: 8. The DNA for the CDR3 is TGTGCCAGCAGTTCAAGGACAGGGACAGGGGAGACCCAGTACTTC. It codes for CASSSRTGTGETQYF.

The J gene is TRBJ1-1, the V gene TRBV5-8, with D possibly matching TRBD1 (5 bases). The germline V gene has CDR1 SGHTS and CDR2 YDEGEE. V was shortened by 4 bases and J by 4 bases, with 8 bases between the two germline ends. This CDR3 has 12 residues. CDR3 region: CASSAGLTEAFF. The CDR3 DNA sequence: TGTGCCAGCAGCGCAGGGCTCACTGAAGCTTTCTTT.

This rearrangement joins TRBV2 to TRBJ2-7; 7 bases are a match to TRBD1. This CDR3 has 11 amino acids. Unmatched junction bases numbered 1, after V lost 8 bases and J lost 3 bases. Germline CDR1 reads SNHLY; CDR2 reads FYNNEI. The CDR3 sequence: CASRDSYEQYF. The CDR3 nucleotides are TGTGCCAGCCGGGACAGCTACGAGCAGTACTTC.

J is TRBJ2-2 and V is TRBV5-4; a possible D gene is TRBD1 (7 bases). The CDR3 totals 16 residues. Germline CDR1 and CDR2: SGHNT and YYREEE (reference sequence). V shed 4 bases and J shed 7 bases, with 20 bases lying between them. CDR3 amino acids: CASSPLRAGGGGELFF. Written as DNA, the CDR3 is TGTGCCAGCAGCCCACTCCGGGCAGGGGGAGGCGGGGAGCTGTTTTTT.

CDR3 in DNA: TGTGCCAGCAGCTACCCCCCGGACCAAGAGACCCAGTACTTC. Its protein product is CASSYPPDQETQYF. The chain has TRBV5-4 and TRBJ2-5; D is uncertain. With 3 bases removed from V and 0 bases from J, the gap between germline ends came to 9 bases. Looked up from germline, CDR1 is SGHNT and CDR2 is YYREEE (reference sequence). The CDR3 is 14 amino acids. The complete variable domain, with remaining parts taken from reference TRBV5-4 and TRBJ2-5, reads ETGVTQSPTHLIKTRGQQVTLRCSSQSGHNTVSWYQQALGQGPQFIFQYYREEENGRGNFPPRFSGLQFPNYSSELNVNALELDDSALYLCASSYPPDQETQYFGPGTRLLVL.

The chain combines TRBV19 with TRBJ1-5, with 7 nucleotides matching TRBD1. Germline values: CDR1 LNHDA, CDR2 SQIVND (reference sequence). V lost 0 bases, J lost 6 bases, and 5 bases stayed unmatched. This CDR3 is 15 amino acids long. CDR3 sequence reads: CASSIEGGAGQPQHF. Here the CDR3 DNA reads TGTGCCAGTAGTATAGAAGGGGGCGCGGGTCAGCCCCAGCATTTT.

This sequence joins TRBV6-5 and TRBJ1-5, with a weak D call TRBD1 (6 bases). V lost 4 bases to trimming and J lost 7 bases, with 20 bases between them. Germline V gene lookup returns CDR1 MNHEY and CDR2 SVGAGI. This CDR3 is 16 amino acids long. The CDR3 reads CASSLRGGATSQPQHF. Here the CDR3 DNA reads TGTGCCAGCAGTTTGAGAGGGGGGGCTACTAGCCAGCCCCAGCATTTT.

The CDR3 DNA follows: TGTGCCAGCAGGGGGACACCTAATGAAAAACTGTTTTTT. It specifies CASRGTPNEKLFF. This chain uses TRBV27 with TRBJ1-4; tentatively, D is TRBD1 (6 bases). From germline, CDR1 is MNHEY and CDR2 SMNVEV (reference sequence). The CDR3 extends over 13 amino acids. The V end was cut by 6 bases, the J end by 3 bases, with 8 bases between.